Listed here are 26 T cell receptor beta chains from one sample, sequenced in a study of T cell changes during pregnancy in multiple sclerosis. The table came from immunoSEQ multiplex PCR; TCRdb's copy has only in-frame clones and leaves some out. The top ten hold around 0.37% of the sample, which has 50,000 to 55,000 clones, roughly 92% seen once. Sequenced here: CD4+ T cells from peripheral blood mononuclear cells, sampled after pregnancy. The receptors shown here come from a female donor with multiple sclerosis, enrolled in a pregnancy study.

The rearrangement uses TRBV28 and TRBJ2-1, with 9 bases matching TRBD1. Unmatched junction bases numbered 3, after V lost 2 bases and J lost 4 bases. CDR1 and CDR2 from the germline V gene are MDHEN and SYDVKM. This CDR3 spans 15 amino acids. CDR3 protein: CASSLGGTGYNEQFF. The CDR3, as DNA: TGTGCCAGCAGTTTAGGCGGGACAGGGTACAATGAGCAGTTCTTC.

V is TRBV5-1 and J is TRBJ1-3; possible D gene TRBD1, 5 bases. This CDR3 has 17 residues. V lost 2 bases, J lost 3 bases, and 18 bases lay in between. CDR1 is SGHRS, CDR2 YFSETQ, per germline. The CDR3 loop reads CASSFAGSGSGGNTIYF. The CDR3 bases are TGCGCCAGCAGCTTCGCGGGATCAGGGTCTGGTGGAAACACCATATATTTT.

The V and J genes are TRBV7-2 and TRBJ2-1; 11 nucleotides agree with TRBD2. V trimming: 5 bases; J trimming: 6 bases; junction bases outside the gene matches: 15. Per the germline V gene, CDR1 is SGHTA and CDR2 is FQGNSA. The CDR3 extends over 18 amino acids. The CDR3 nucleotides read TGTGCCAGCAGCCGATTCTTAGCGGGAGGGATTGCCGGCAATGAGCAGTTCTTC. It yields the protein CASSRFLAGGIAGNEQFF.

The chain employs TRBV7-9 and TRBJ2-2, with D maybe TRBD2 (5 bases). The CDR3 has 13 residues. Germline assignment: CDR1 SEHNR and CDR2 FQNEAQ (reference sequence). The ends were cut back, 5 bases at V and 6 bases at J, with 10 bases in the middle. The CDR3 spells CASSRRGSGELFF. In nucleotides, the CDR3 is TGTGCCAGCAGCCGCCGAGGGTCCGGGGAGCTGTTTTTT.

The chain couples TRBV29-1 to TRBJ2-3, with 9 bases aligning to TRBD1. V dropped 0 bases and J dropped 14; count of bases not matched to a gene: 9. The germline gives CDR1 SQVTM, CDR2 ANQGSEA. The CDR3 has 13 residues. The CDR3 sequence is CSVEDRRPGQGYF. The CDR3 region has the DNA TGCAGCGTTGAAGATAGGAGGCCGGGACAGGGGTATTTT.

The chain uses TRBV2 and TRBJ2-7; TRBD1 might be the D (5 bases). This CDR3 is built from 16 residues. Trimming cost V 3 bases and J 4 bases, with 19 bases left between them. From germline, CDR1 is SNHLY and CDR2 FYNNEI. The CDR3 protein is CASSEEENRLKYEQYF. For the CDR3, the DNA is TGTGCCAGCAGTGAGGAAGAAAACAGGCTTAAATACGAGCAGTACTTC. Full variable domain (rest looked up from reference TRBV2 and TRBJ2-7): EPEVTQTPSHQVTQMGQEVILRCVPISNHLYFYWYRQILGQKVEFLVSFYNNEISEKSEIFDDQFSVERPDGSNFTLKIRSTKLEDSAMYFCASSEEENRLKYEQYFGPGTRLTVT.

CDR3 coding DNA: TGTGCCAGCAGCGTAGAGGGCAGGGGAACTGGAAACACCATATATTTT. As protein: CASSVEGRGTGNTIYF. This rearrangement joins TRBV9 to TRBJ1-3, with D perhaps TRBD1 (6 bases). The V gene's germline CDR1 is SGDLS and CDR2 YYNGEE. Deletions cut 0 bases from V and 2 bases from J, with 12 bases between. This CDR3 region has 16 residues.

The V gene is TRBV19, the J gene TRBJ2-6; 8 bases match TRBD2. The J segment lost 0 bases and the V segment lost 7 bases, leaving 5 bases of the junction unmatched. The CDR3 consists of 16 residues. The V gene's germline CDR1 is LNHDA and CDR2 SQIVND (reference sequence). CDR3 protein: CASMRREVSGANVLTF. CDR3 in DNA: TGTGCCAGTATGCGGCGGGAGGTCTCTGGGGCCAACGTCCTGACTTTC.

The gene calls are TRBV7-2 and TRBJ2-1, with 10 positions matching TRBD2. The germline gives CDR1 SGHTA, CDR2 FQGNSA. The CDR3 runs 17 residues. V shed 4 bases and J 2 bases; nucleotides not matched to a gene: 8. The CDR3 reads CASSYEAGGGPYNEQFF. The CDR3 nucleotides read TGTGCCAGCAGCTACGAAGCGGGAGGGGGCCCCTACAATGAGCAGTTCTTC.

This chain links TRBV28 with TRBJ1-1; D gene ambiguous. The CDR3 has 14 amino acids. Germline V gene lookup returns CDR1 MDHEN and CDR2 SYDVKM. V lost 5 bases, J lost 4 bases, and 14 bases lay in between. CDR3 sequence: CASSLTKTPTEAFF. The DNA for the CDR3 is TGTGCCAGCAGTCTGACAAAAACCCCCACTGAAGCTTTCTTT.

A remark on this clone: The same CDR3 also results from other DNA sequences found in this sample. This rearrangement joins TRBV30 to TRBJ1-5; no clear D gene. V lost 0 bases and J lost 0, with 3 bases in between. CDR1 is GTSNPN, CDR2 SVGIG, per germline (reference sequence). The CDR3 has 13 residues. As DNA, the CDR3 is TGTGCCTGGAGTGTTAGTAGCAATCAGCCCCAGCATTTT. As protein: CAWSVSSNQPQHF.

The V call is TRBV9, the J call TRBJ1-2, with D unresolved. This CDR3 is 14 amino acids long. CDR1 and CDR2 from the germline V gene are SGDLS and YYNGEE. V lost 8 bases and J lost 2, with 16 bases in between. The CDR3 DNA sequence: TGTGCCAGTAGTATGGCCCAGGCCAACTATGGCTACACCTTC. Translating it yields CASSMAQANYGYTF. Full variable domain (outside the CDR3, taken from reference TRBV9 and TRBJ1-2): DSGVTQTPKHLITATGQRVTLRCSPRSGDLSVYWYQQSLDQGLQFLIQYYNGEERAKGNILERFSAQQFPDLHSELNLSSLELGDSALYFCASSMAQANYGYTFGSGTRLTVV.

This clone was seen a single time. This chain joins TRBV5-1 and TRBJ2-1; 13 bases are a match to TRBD2. The CDR3 has 14 residues. V lost 4 bases to trimming and J lost 9 bases; unmatched junction nucleotides: 4. Looked up from germline, CDR1 is SGHRS and CDR2 is YFSETQ. The CDR3 nucleotides read TGCGCCAGCAGCCACGGACTAGCGGGAGTTGAGCAGTTCTTC. This codes for CASSHGLAGVEQFF.

The chain couples TRBV5-4 to TRBJ2-7; perhaps TRBD2 as D (6 bases). This CDR3 region has 15 residues. From germline, CDR1 is SGHNT and CDR2 YYREEE (reference sequence). Trimming took off 0 bases at V and 5 bases at J, with 15 bases between the two ends. The CDR3 coding sequence is TGTGCCAGCAGCTTGGATCCTAGCGCGCGCAACGAGCAGTACTTC. Translating it yields CASSLDPSARNEQYF.

This sequence joins TRBV16 and TRBJ2-7; 7 bases agree with TRBD1. The CDR3 is 17 amino acids. CDR1 KGHSY and CDR2 FQNENV come from the germline V gene. V lost 0 bases, J lost 3 bases, and 11 bases stayed unmatched. CDR3 DNA sequence: TGTGCCAGCAGCCAATCTAGAATCCGGGACAGAGACTACGAGCAGTACTTC. Amino acid sequence: CASSQSRIRDRDYEQYF.

The genes are TRBV18 and TRBJ2-3; 9 bases are a match to TRBD2. This CDR3 comprises 15 residues. V lost 3 bases and J lost 5; bases outside the gene matches: 6. Per the germline V gene, CDR1 is KGHSH and CDR2 is LQKENI. As DNA, the CDR3 is TGTGCCAGCTCACCGGTTAGCGGGAGTGGAGATACGCAGTATTTT. Protein product: CASSPVSGSGDTQYF.

The V gene is TRBV27, the J gene TRBJ1-6; D ambiguous. Germline lookup yields CDR1 MNHEY and CDR2 SMNVEV (reference sequence). CDR3 length: 16 amino acids. Trimming removed 8 bases from V and 0 bases from J, with 14 bases in between. CDR3 nucleotide sequence: TGTGCCAGCTCCCCGCATGTGAGCTCCTATAATTCACCCCTCCACTTT. It yields the protein CASSPHVSSYNSPLHF.

The V gene is TRBV13, the J gene TRBJ2-1; TRBD1 matches at 7 bases. J was trimmed by 5 bases and V by 5 bases; bases with no gene match: 3. The CDR3 contains 13 residues. CDR1 is PRHDT, CDR2 FYEKMQ, per germline (reference sequence). The CDR3 sequence: CASSRDRNNEQFF. The CDR3 DNA follows: TGTGCCAGCAGCCGGGACAGAAACAATGAGCAGTTCTTC.

This chain links TRBV6-1 with TRBJ1-5, with D possibly being TRBD1 (5 bases). Trimming took 4 bases from V and 2 from J, leaving 15 bases between them. The CDR3 contains 16 residues. Germline-derived CDR1 and CDR2 are MNHNS and SASEGT. CDR3 amino acids: CASSASREGGNQPQHF. The CDR3 DNA is TGTGCCAGCAGTGCGTCCAGGGAAGGTGGCAATCAGCCCCAGCATTTT.

The genes are TRBV7-2 and TRBJ2-3, with D maybe TRBD2 (6 bases). V was clipped by 5 bases and J by 3 bases, with 15 bases between them. The CDR3 has 15 amino acids. Looked up from germline, CDR1 is SGHTA and CDR2 is FQGNSA. CDR3 coding DNA: TGTGCCAGCAGCCCAGGGACGGCGGGGACAGATACGCAGTATTTT. Encoded protein: CASSPGTAGTDTQYF.

This chain connects TRBV10-3 to TRBJ1-3; 8 bases are shared with TRBD1. Unmatched junction bases numbered 2, after V lost 11 bases and J lost 2 bases. The CDR3 contains 12 residues. CDR1 is ENHRY, CDR2 SYGVKD, per germline. The CDR3 bases are TGTGCCGCAGGGGGCACTGGAAACACCATATATTTT. Translated: CAAGGTGNTIYF.

The V and J genes are TRBV28 and TRBJ1-4; possibly TRBD1 for D (6 bases). The V end was cut by 6 bases, the J end by 5 bases, with 13 bases between. This CDR3 is 14 amino acids long. Germline V CDR1 and CDR2: MDHEN, SYDVKM. In DNA, the CDR3 is TGTGCCAGCAGCTGGACAGAGGCAAATGAAAAACTGTTTTTT. Translation: CASSWTEANEKLFF.

The J gene is TRBJ2-7, the V gene TRBV18; 7 nucleotides agree with TRBD2. CDR3 length: 15 residues. The germline gives CDR1 KGHSH, CDR2 LQKENI. The J segment lost 7 bases and the V segment lost 4 bases, leaving 13 bases of the junction unmatched. Here the CDR3 reads CASSLSQRGLREQYF. CDR3 bases: TGTGCCAGCTCACTCTCTCAGCGGGGTTTGAGGGAGCAGTACTTC.

The genes are TRBV5-6 and TRBJ2-5; 8 bases map to TRBD1. The closer fit of TRBJ2-7 to the DNA end suggests the J call may be wrong. The CDR3 is made up of 15 amino acids. CDR1 is SGHDT and CDR2 is YYEEEE in the germline V gene. The CDR3 here is CASSIWTGFGDEQYF. Written as DNA, the CDR3 is TGTGCCAGCAGCATTTGGACAGGGTTTGGGGACGAGCAGTACTTC.

The rearrangement links TRBV7-2 to TRBJ1-2; D is ambiguous. Per germline, CDR1 SGHTA and CDR2 FQGNSA. The CDR3 has 16 amino acids. The V and J ends lost 5 bases and 0 bases respectively, with 16 bases between them. CDR3 loop: CASSAPWEATNYGYTF. CDR3 coding DNA: TGTGCCAGCAGCGCTCCATGGGAGGCTACTAACTATGGCTACACCTTC.

A single count supports this clone. The chain joins TRBV7-2 to TRBJ1-3; tentative D call: TRBD1 (6 bases). Germline loops: CDR1 SGHTA, CDR2 FQGNSA. V lost 4 bases to trimming and J lost 4 bases, with 8 bases between them. The CDR3 is 13 residues long. The DNA for the CDR3 is TGTGCCAGCAGCTCAGGGGTCGGAAACACCATATATTTT. As protein: CASSSGVGNTIYF.